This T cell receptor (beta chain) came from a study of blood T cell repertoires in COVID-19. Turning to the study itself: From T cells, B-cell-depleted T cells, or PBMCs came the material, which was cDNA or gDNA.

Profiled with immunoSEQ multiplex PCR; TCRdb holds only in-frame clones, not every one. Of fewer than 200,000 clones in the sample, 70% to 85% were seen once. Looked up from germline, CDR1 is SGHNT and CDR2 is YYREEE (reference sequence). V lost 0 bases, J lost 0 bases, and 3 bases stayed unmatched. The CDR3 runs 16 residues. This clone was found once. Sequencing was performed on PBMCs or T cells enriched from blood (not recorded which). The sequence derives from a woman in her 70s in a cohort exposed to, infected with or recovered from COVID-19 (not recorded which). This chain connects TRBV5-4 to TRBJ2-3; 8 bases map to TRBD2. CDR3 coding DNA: TGTGCCAGCAGCTTGGATTTAGCGGGAAGCACAGATACGCAGTATTTT. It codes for CASSLDLAGSTDTQYF.